The sequence of this T cell receptor beta chain was determined in a study of T cell repertoires in cytomegalovirus infection. As for the study in general: Well-studied HLA-B-restricted epitopes and recently identified HLA-C-restricted epitopes of CMV were both used in the study. Matching HLA type, along with CMV infection, was indicated by public TCR beta signatures. General study results and limits: HLA-C-restricted CMV-specific TCR beta clonotypes were dominant in the ex vivo response.

This clonotype showed up just a few times. What it binds is unknown. V gave up 3 bases and J gave up 10 bases, with 9 bases separating them. There are 11 residues in the CDR3. TCRdb re-called the reads through MiXCR, storing one row per CDR3 protein. The table includes 650,000 to 850,000 distinct CDR3 sequences, about 28% detected once. The chain links TRBV12-3 or TRBV12-4 to TRBJ1-1; D ambiguous. The input for sequencing was cultured CD8+ T cells from PBMCs, taken from culture after CMV antigen stimulation. This clonotype was sampled from a human donor in good health (CMV status not recorded). Some clones in this sample may be carry-over from other donors' samples. The CDR3 region is CASSLNKRAFF. CDR3 nucleotides: TGTGCCAGCAGTTTGAACAAGAGAGCTTTCTTT.